The sequence of this T cell receptor beta chain was determined in a study of T cell clonotyping in hematopoietic cell transplantation. Study observations and caveats: Recipient TCR diversity dropped after transplant; expanded clonotypes rose from day 30 to 180. Higher Inverse Simpson Index values in graft donor and pretransplant recipient predicted broader posttransplant TCR diversity. No sorting was done, leaving CD4 and CD8 contributions mixed. Few recipient clonotypes overlapped donors; over 97% were de novo at given depth.

This clone was observed a few times. Antigen specificity is unknown. Germline CDR1 LNHDA, CDR2 SQIVND (reference sequence). The length of the CDR3 is 16 residues. The trim removed 4 bases at V and 2 bases at J, leaving 8 bases unmatched. The table came from immunoSEQ multiplex PCR; TCRdb's copy has only in-frame clones and leaves some out. The sample shows about 4,400 clones, about 74% of them seen only once. This chain links TRBV19 with TRBJ1-5, with 7 bases matching TRBD1. The sequence came from a male patient aged 55 to 70 who had an allogeneic stem cell transplant, so the T cells may come from the graft donor. Some clones in this sample may be carry-over from other donors' samples. Sequenced material: PBMCs, taken 100 days after allogeneic stem cell transplant. CDR3 DNA: TGTGCCAGTAGTACCGGGACAGTTTATGGCAATCAGCCCCAGCATTTT. Its protein is CASSTGTVYGNQPQHF.